The 11 T cell receptor beta chains below were found in one sample sequenced in a study of T cell repertoires in cytomegalovirus infection. Antigens of these TCRs are unknown. TCRdb passed the reads through MiXCR, listing each CDR3 protein once. The sample includes some 68,000 distinct CDR3 sequences, approximately 22% of them seen just once. The sequenced sample consisted of PBMCs, sequenced either directly or after in vitro stimulation (not recorded which). These receptors were obtained from a human donor in good health (CMV status not recorded). Some clones in this sample may be carry-over from other donors' samples.

At least ten counts were recorded for this clonotype. The chain recombines TRBV7-2 with TRBJ2-7, with 8 bases matching TRBD1. Per the germline V gene, CDR1 is SGHTA and CDR2 is FQGNSA. CDR3 length: 17 residues. V shed 0 bases and J 4 bases; nucleotides not matched to a gene: 11. The CDR3 spells CASSLANRGLRLYEQYF. The DNA of the CDR3 is TGTGCCAGCAGCTTAGCGAACAGGGGGTTAAGGTTATACGAGCAGTACTTC.

This clonotype was recorded a few times. The chain links TRBV6-2 or TRBV6-3 to TRBJ2-7, with a tentative D call TRBD2 (5 bases). The V end lost 5 bases, the J end lost 1 base, and 12 bases lay between the germline ends. Germline loops: CDR1 MNHEY, CDR2 SVGEGT. CDR3 length equals 14 residues. CDR3 nucleotides: TGTGCCAGCAGTCAGCGGCTGGAATCCTACGAGCAGTACGTC. Amino acids: CASSQRLESYEQYV.

The gene calls are TRBV28 and TRBJ1-2; no clear D gene. Germline V CDR1 and CDR2: MDHEN, SYDVKM. This CDR3 is 14 amino acids long. V lost 2 bases, J lost 4 bases, and 11 bases lay in between. CDR3 loop: CASSLSGSLYGYTF. The CDR3 region has the DNA TGTGCCAGCAGTTTAAGCGGCAGTCTCTATGGCTACACCTTC.

The rearrangement joins TRBV28 to TRBJ1-5; D not certain. The germline V gene encodes CDR1 MDHEN and CDR2 SYDVKM. The length of the CDR3 is 13 residues. V was pared by 10 bases and J by 2 bases, with 12 bases between. The CDR3 spells CANSLLGNQPQHF. The CDR3, as DNA: TGTGCCAATAGTTTATTAGGCAATCAGCCCCAGCATTTT.

This clonotype was seen just once. This rearrangement joins TRBV6-2 or TRBV6-3 to TRBJ2-1, with 9 bases lining up with TRBD2. The CDR3 totals 14 residues. CDR1 is MNHEY, CDR2 SVGEGT, per germline. Germline trimming cut 4 bases from V and 8 bases from J; bases unmatched to any gene: 6. CDR3 residues: CASSSIAGVYEQFF. CDR3 coding DNA: TGTGCCAGCAGTTCTATAGCGGGAGTCTATGAGCAGTTCTTC.

This clonotype was observed at least ten times. The chain recombines TRBV6-1 with TRBJ2-2, with 11 bases that match TRBD2. This CDR3 is built from 18 residues. With V trimmed by 8 bases and J by 4 bases, 15 bases remained unmatched. Germline CDR1 and CDR2: MNHNS and SASEGT. The CDR3 coding sequence is TGTGCCAGCTCTCGATGGGCCCCGGGGACTAGCGGCACCGGGGAGCTGTTTTTT. This codes for CASSRWAPGTSGTGELFF.

The table lists this clonotype with many counts. The V gene is TRBV24-1, the J gene TRBJ1-2, with 10 bases fitting TRBD1. This CDR3 has 17 residues. The junction had 8 bases not matched to a gene; V was cut back by 5 bases and J by 0 bases. Germline CDR1 and CDR2: KGHDR and SFDVKD. This CDR3 reads CATSARTGGRTNYGYTF. Here the CDR3 DNA reads TGTGCCACCAGTGCAAGGACAGGGGGTAGAACTAACTATGGCTACACCTTC.

The V and J genes are TRBV12-3 or TRBV12-4 and TRBJ2-7; 10 nucleotides align to TRBD2. There are 15 residues in the CDR3. V gave up 3 bases and J gave up 2 bases; unmatched junction bases: 4. The CDR3 spells CASSFTSGGAYEQYF. CDR3 sequence (DNA): TGTGCCAGCAGTTTTACCAGCGGGGGGGCCTACGAGCAGTACTTC.

V gene TRBV11-2 combines with J gene TRBJ2-1; TRBD2 matches at 10 bases. V was pared by 3 bases and J by 6 bases, with 5 bases of the junction left unmatched. This CDR3 region has 15 residues. Germline CDR1 reads SGHAT; CDR2 reads FQNNGV. The CDR3 coding sequence is TGTGCCAGCAGCTTGAGCGGGAGGGAATCCAATGAGCAGTTCTTC. Residues: CASSLSGRESNEQFF.

This clonotype was found a few times. The V call is TRBV15, the J call TRBJ2-1, with 7 bases matching TRBD2. CDR3 length equals 19 residues. The germline V gene has CDR1 LNHNV and CDR2 YYDKDF (reference sequence). Losses at the gene ends were 3 bases for V and 4 bases for J; bases not matched to a gene: 18. The CDR3 DNA follows: TGTGCCACCAGCAGGCCCGGGACCTCCATTGCGGGGGTTTACAATGAGCAGTTCTTC. Its protein is CATSRPGTSIAGVYNEQFF.

The V call is TRBV6-2 or TRBV6-3, the J call TRBJ2-2, with D uncertain. V was clipped by 6 bases and J by 5 bases, with 10 bases between them. Germline-derived CDR1 and CDR2 are MNHEY and SVGEGT. CDR3 length: 13 residues. The CDR3 DNA reads TGTGCCAGCAGGAATTATCGAACCGGGGAGCTGTTTTTT. It yields the protein CASRNYRTGELFF.